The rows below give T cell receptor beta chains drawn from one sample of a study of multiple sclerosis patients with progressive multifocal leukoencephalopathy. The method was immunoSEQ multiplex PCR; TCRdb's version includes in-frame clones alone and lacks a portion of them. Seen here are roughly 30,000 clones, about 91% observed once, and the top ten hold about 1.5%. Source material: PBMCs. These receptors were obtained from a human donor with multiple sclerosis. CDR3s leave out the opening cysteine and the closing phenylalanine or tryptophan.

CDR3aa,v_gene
ASSFTAFGEQY,TRBV27
ASSPWGGTSGFSYEQY,TRBV21-1
ASSLARQGVHEQY,TRBV7-2
ASSLDQRSGEQF,TRBV5-1
ASSLGLAGGRGTDTQY,TRBV18
ASSLRRDTQY,TRBV28
ASSDRGYTEAF,TRBV6-5
ASSPGTSVSYEQY,TRBV5-1
ASRESGTYEQY,TRBV10-1
ATSRWKEGGEAF,TRBV15
ASSYTHRGRRDTQY,TRBV6-6
ASSVAGSGNTIY,TRBV9
ASSLSGTGVGQPQH,TRBV5-6
ASSWEVDRALPQQY,TRBV5-5
AWRPKRMNTEAF,TRBV30
ASSSNAERTSPGELF,TRBV5-1